This TCR beta chain was retrieved from a study of PD-L1 blockade in urothelial cancer. Background on the study: Blood-derived samples held a median around 130,000 T cells.

The sample holds one count of this clone. Produced via immunoSEQ multiplex PCR; TCRdb's table is partial and in-frame only. The profile shows around 40,000 clones, roughly nine tenths of them singletons. Described time point: pretreatment peripheral blood. The CDR3 is 18 amino acids. With 4 bases removed from V and 0 bases from J, the gap between germline ends came to 21 bases. Germline CDR1 and CDR2: MDHEN and SYDVKM. V gene TRBV28 combines with J gene TRBJ2-5, with D possibly being TRBD1 (5 bases). The source is a woman in her sixties with urothelial cancer. Material: PBMCs, obtained around atezolizumab (anti-PD-L1) treatment. Written as DNA, the CDR3 is TGTGCCAGCAGTTCCCCCTGGTTACAACAGGCGAACCAAGAGACCCAGTACTTC. Translated: CASSSPWLQQANQETQYF. The whole variable domain, remainder taken from reference TRBV28 and TRBJ2-5, is DVKVTQSSRYLVKRTGEKVFLECVQDMDHENMFWYRQDPGLGLRLIYFSYDVKMKEKGDIPEGYSVSREKKERFSLILESASTNQTSMYLCASSSPWLQQANQETQYFGPGTRLLVL.